This T cell receptor beta chain was recorded in a study of blood T cell repertoires in COVID-19. This table comes from immunoSEQ multiplex PCR, and its TCRdb copy is limited to in-frame clones, with some not included. The data show around 200,000 clones, 86% seen once. With V trimmed by 4 bases and J by 2 bases, 9 bases remained unmatched. The CDR3 has 15 residues. The germline gives CDR1 SGHDT, CDR2 YYEEEE. Sequencing input: PBMCs or T cells enriched from blood (not recorded which). This TCR came from a man aged 40-55 years with acute COVID-19. This chain joins TRBV5-6 and TRBJ2-7; 7 bases fit TRBD2. The CDR3 nucleotides read TGTGCCAGCAGCACACCCCTGGGGGGGGCCTACGAGCAGTACTTC. Protein product: CASSTPLGGAYEQYF. Full variable domain (outside the CDR3, taken from reference TRBV5-6 and TRBJ2-7): DAGVTQSPTHLIKTRGQQVTLRCSPKSGHDTVSWYQQALGQGPQFIFQYYEEEERQRGNFPDRFSGHQFPNYSSELNVNALLLGDSALYLCASSTPLGGAYEQYFGPGTRLTVT.